The sequence of this T cell receptor (beta chain) was determined in a study of cytomegalovirus exposure and HLA in healthy donors. Method: immunoSEQ multiplex PCR; TCRdb's copy keeps in-frame clones and lacks some. The sample comprises approximately 180,000 clones, around nine tenths of which are singletons, and roughly 1.5% rests with the top ten. V dropped 2 bases and J dropped 5; count of bases not matched to a gene: 7. From germline, CDR1 is MNHEY and CDR2 SVGAGI. The CDR3 loop spans 15 amino acids. The sequence was obtained from a woman in her thirties in good health and CMV-seronegative. What was sequenced was PBMCs. The V and J genes are TRBV6-5 and TRBJ1-1; 8 nucleotides agree with TRBD1. The CDR3 DNA reads as TGTGCCAGCAGTTACGGTCAGGGGGCAGGTACTGAAGCTTTCTTT. As protein: CASSYGQGAGTEAFF.